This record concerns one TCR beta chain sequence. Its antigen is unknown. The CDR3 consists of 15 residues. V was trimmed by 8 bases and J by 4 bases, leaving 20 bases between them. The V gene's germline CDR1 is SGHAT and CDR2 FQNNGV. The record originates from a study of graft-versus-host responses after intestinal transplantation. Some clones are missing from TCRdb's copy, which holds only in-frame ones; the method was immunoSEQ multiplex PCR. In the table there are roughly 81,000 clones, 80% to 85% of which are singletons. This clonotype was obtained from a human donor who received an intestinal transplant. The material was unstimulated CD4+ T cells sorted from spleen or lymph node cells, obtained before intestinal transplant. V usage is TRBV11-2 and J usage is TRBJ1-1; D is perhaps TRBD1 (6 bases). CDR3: CASHQPGRGVTEAFF. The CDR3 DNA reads TGTGCCAGCCACCAGCCGGGCAGGGGAGTCACTGAAGCTTTCTTT.